The clone carrying this T cell receptor (beta chain) has a single count. Unmatched junction bases numbered 8, after V lost 3 bases and J lost 5 bases. Germline-derived CDR1 and CDR2 are LNHDA and SQIVND (reference sequence). CDR3 length: 15 amino acids. The sample belongs to a study of blood T cell repertoires in COVID-19. Study at large: In each case, the material was cDNA or gDNA derived from T cells, B-cell-depleted T cells, or PBMCs.

Using immunoSEQ multiplex PCR, the repertoire was profiled, and TCRdb retains in-frame clones only, with some absent. The sample has a few hundred thousand clones; 88% are singletons. This sequence was found in an older man with acute or convalescent COVID-19. The chain is built from TRBV19 and TRBJ2-7; 9 bases fit TRBD1. Source material: peripheral blood. CDR3 DNA: TGTGCCAGTAGTATGGGGACAGGGCGTCCAAACGAGCAGTACTTC. It translates to CASSMGTGRPNEQYF.